What follows describes a single T cell receptor (beta chain). Antigen unknown. Here the CDR3 omits its conserved ending phenylalanine or tryptophan, so a read error is the likely source. This sample was taken from a study of T cell repertoires in cytomegalovirus infection. The overall study: Researchers turned to recently identified HLA-C-restricted CMV epitopes as well as well-studied HLA-B-restricted ones. TCR beta signatures that were public indicated CMV infection and matching HLA type. Study-level findings and limits: In two of eight donors, the top clonotype was HLA-C-restricted CMV-specific. Carriers of CMV plus the relevant HLA were identified by cumulative public TCR beta family frequency.

CDR1 is MNHEY and CDR2 is SMNVEV in the germline V gene (reference sequence). This CDR3 has 16 amino acids. Deletions cut 5 bases from V and 1 base from J, with 17 bases between. TCRdb re-called the reads through MiXCR, storing one row per CDR3 protein. Among 310,000 or so distinct CDR3 sequences listed, around a quarter were seen once. Specimen: cultured PBMCs, collected from culture after CMV antigen stimulation. The chain has TRBV27 and TRBJ1-2, with D tentatively TRBD1 (5 bases). The origin of this receptor is a human donor in good health (CMV status not recorded). Some clones in this sample may be carry-over from other donors' samples. The CDR3: CASSNRQSGVNYGYTL. CDR3 DNA: TGTGCCAGCAGTAACAGACAGAGTGGTGTTAACTATGGCTACACCCTC.